The 6 T cell receptor beta chains below come from one sample, sequenced in a study of cytomegalovirus exposure and HLA in healthy donors. Both 60 Vbeta primers and 13 Jbeta primers went into the PCR. Here immunoSEQ multiplex PCR was the method, and the copy in TCRdb shows in-frame clones only, minus some. The top ten clones hold about 0.8% of a sample with fewer than 200,000 clones, about three quarters of them seen once. The specimen sequenced was PBMCs. The receptors were gathered from a female donor in good health and CMV-seronegative.

This sequence joins TRBV28 and TRBJ1-1; D not resolved. Trimming left V 5 bases short and J 5 bases short, with 24 bases between. This CDR3 is built from 17 residues. The germline V gene encodes CDR1 MDHEN and CDR2 SYDVKM. CDR3 protein: CASSLPDRGGRRTEAFF. In DNA form, the CDR3 reads TGTGCCAGCAGTCTTCCCGACCGCGGAGGGAGGAGGACTGAAGCTTTCTTT.

This clone was detected a few times. The chain recombines TRBV6-5 with TRBJ2-3, with TRBD2 identical over 7 bases. V shed 6 bases and J 4 bases; nucleotides not matched to a gene: 10. Germline lookup yields CDR1 MNHEY and CDR2 SVGAGI. This CDR3 spans 15 amino acids. DNA of the CDR3: TGTGCCAGCAGGATGAGCGGGATGGGCGCAGATACGCAGTATTTT. Its protein is CASRMSGMGADTQYF.

The chain links TRBV13 to TRBJ2-1, with 9 nucleotides matching TRBD2. Germline V gene data show CDR1 as PRHDT and CDR2 as FYEKMQ (reference sequence). V lost 1 base, J lost 8 bases, and 9 bases stayed unmatched. This CDR3 is 16 amino acids long. This chain's CDR3 is CASSLAISGRADEQFF. CDR3 DNA: TGTGCCAGCAGCTTAGCTATTAGCGGGAGAGCTGATGAGCAGTTCTTC.

The J gene is TRBJ1-2, the V gene TRBV6-4; D unclear. The V and J ends lost 6 bases and 3 bases respectively, with 11 bases between them. The CDR3 runs to 13 residues. Germline V gives CDR1 MRHNA, CDR2 SNTAGT. The CDR3 sequence is CASRSTTDYGYTF. The CDR3 region has the DNA TGTGCCAGCAGGTCGACAACCGACTATGGCTACACCTTC.

The V and J genes are TRBV7-2 and TRBJ2-1; 7 bases line up with TRBD2. This CDR3 comprises 14 residues. Germline V gene lookup returns CDR1 SGHTA and CDR2 FQGNSA. The V and J ends lost 3 bases and 12 bases, in that order; junction bases with no gene match: 11. CDR3 sequence (DNA): TGTGCCAGCAGCTTGAGCGGGACCGATTCACGGCAGTTCTTC. This sequence encodes CASSLSGTDSRQFF.

As to this clone: This same CDR3 is encoded by further DNA sequences in the sample. This chain links TRBV9 with TRBJ1-1, with D perhaps TRBD1 (5 bases). V lost 0 bases and J 2 bases, leaving 8 bases between the germline ends. CDR1 and CDR2 from the germline V gene are SGDLS and YYNGEE. This CDR3 contains 14 residues. This CDR3 is CASSVGGSNTEAFF. CDR3 sequence (DNA): TGTGCCAGCAGCGTAGGGGGCTCAAACACTGAAGCTTTCTTT.